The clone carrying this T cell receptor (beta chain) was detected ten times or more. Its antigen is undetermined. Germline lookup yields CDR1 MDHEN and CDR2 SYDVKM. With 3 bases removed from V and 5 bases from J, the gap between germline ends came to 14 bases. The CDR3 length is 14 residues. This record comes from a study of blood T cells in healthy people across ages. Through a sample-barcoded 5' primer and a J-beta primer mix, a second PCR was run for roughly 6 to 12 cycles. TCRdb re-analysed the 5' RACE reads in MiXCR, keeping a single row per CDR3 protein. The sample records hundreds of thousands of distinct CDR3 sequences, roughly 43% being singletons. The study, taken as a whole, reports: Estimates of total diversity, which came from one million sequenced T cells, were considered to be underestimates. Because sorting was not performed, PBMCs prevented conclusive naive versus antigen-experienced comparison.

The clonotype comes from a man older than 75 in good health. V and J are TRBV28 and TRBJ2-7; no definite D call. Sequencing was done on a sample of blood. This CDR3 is CASSFSRVLNEQYF. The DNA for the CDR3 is TGTGCCAGCAGTTTTTCTCGGGTTCTCAACGAGCAGTACTTC.